The 30 T cell receptor beta chains reported below all come from one sample, sequenced in a study of cytomegalovirus exposure and HLA in healthy donors. The primer mix had 60 Vbeta and 13 Jbeta primers. Method: immunoSEQ multiplex PCR; TCRdb's copy keeps in-frame clones and lacks some. Among roughly 190,000 clones, 60% to 85% were seen once, and the ten largest hold roughly 1.5%. Input material: PBMCs. These receptors were obtained from a girl aged 5 to 17 in good health and CMV-seropositive.

The chain joins TRBV30 to TRBJ2-6; D possibly corresponds to TRBD1 (6 bases). The CDR3 sequence is 17 residues long. Germline CDR1 reads GTSNPN; CDR2 reads SVGIG (reference sequence). The V gene lost 2 bases and the J gene lost 0 bases, with 14 bases spanning the gap. The CDR3, as DNA: TGTGCCTGGAGTAGGGACAAGATGTCCTCTGGGGCCAACGTCCTGACTTTC. This encodes CAWSRDKMSSGANVLTF.

V gene TRBV14 combines with J gene TRBJ2-7; unclear D gene. Trimming took off 4 bases at V and 4 bases at J, with 14 bases between the two ends. This CDR3 region has 14 residues. Looked up from germline, CDR1 is SGHDN and CDR2 is FVKESK. CDR3 nucleotides: TGTGCCAGCAGCCCCCCACCGGTTTGTTACGAGCAGTACTTC. Translation gives CASSPPPVCYEQYF.

The chain employs TRBV30 and TRBJ2-7; 10 bases align to TRBD1. The CDR3 consists of 14 residues. V dropped 5 bases and J dropped 5; count of bases not matched to a gene: 9. CDR1 is GTSNPN, CDR2 SVGIG, per germline (reference sequence). CDR3 coding DNA: TGTGCCTGGGCTAGGGACAGGGGAGGTAACGAGCAGTACTTC. Protein product: CAWARDRGGNEQYF. Together with reference TRBV30 and TRBJ2-7, the CDR3 gives the full variable domain: SQTIHQWPATLVQPVGSPLSLECTVEGTSNPNLYWYRQAAGRGLQLLFYSVGIGQISSEVPQNLSASRPQDRQFILSSKKLLLSDSGFYLCAWARDRGGNEQYFGPGTRLTVT.

This chain connects TRBV2 to TRBJ1-6; D unresolved. This CDR3 has 14 residues. Germline loops: CDR1 SNHLY, CDR2 FYNNEI. V lost 2 bases and J 5 bases, leaving 7 bases between the germline ends. Written as DNA, the CDR3 is TGTGCCAGCAGTGAACCTGGCAATAATTCACCCCTCCACTTT. This encodes CASSEPGNNSPLHF. The full variable domain, completed using reference TRBV2 and TRBJ1-6, is EPEVTQTPSHQVTQMGQEVILRCVPISNHLYFYWYRQILGQKVEFLVSFYNNEISEKSEIFDDQFSVERPDGSNFTLKIRSTKLEDSAMYFCASSEPGNNSPLHFGNGTRLTVT.

The chain joins TRBV5-1 to TRBJ2-7, with a tentative D call TRBD1 (6 bases). The CDR3 is 15 amino acids. Germline V gene sequence: CDR1 SGHRS, CDR2 YFSETQ. Between the trimmed V and J ends, which lost 4 bases and 3 bases, there was a span of 17 bases. The CDR3 loop is CASSILDSVIYEQYF. The DNA for the CDR3 is TGCGCCAGCAGCATATTGGACAGCGTGATCTACGAGCAGTACTTC.

The chain uses TRBV6-4 and TRBJ2-3, with 12 nucleotides matching TRBD2. Germline assignment: CDR1 MRHNA and CDR2 SNTAGT. The length of the CDR3 is 16 residues. Germline trimming cut 5 bases from V and 3 bases from J; bases unmatched to any gene: 6. CDR3 in DNA: TGTGCCAGCAGTAACCTAGCGGGGGGGCCGACAGATACGCAGTATTTT. Translation: CASSNLAGGPTDTQYF.

This chain uses TRBV14 with TRBJ2-7; D unresolved. The CDR3 totals 15 residues. Germline CDR1 is SGHDN and CDR2 is FVKESK. With 0 bases removed from V and 2 bases from J, the gap between germline ends came to 11 bases. The CDR3 here is CASSQEGPVAYEQYF. CDR3 coding DNA: TGTGCCAGCAGCCAAGAGGGCCCGGTAGCCTACGAGCAGTACTTC. The whole variable domain, remainder taken from reference TRBV14 and TRBJ2-7, is EAGVTQFPSHSVIEKGQTVTLRCDPISGHDNLYWYRRVMGKEIKFLLHFVKESKQDESGMPNNRFLAERTGGTYSTLKVQPAELEDSGVYFCASSQEGPVAYEQYFGPGTRLTVT.

V is TRBV4-3 and J is TRBJ1-6, with 9 bases that match TRBD1. The V segment lost 10 bases and the J segment 6 bases; nucleotides outside the gene matches: 13. This CDR3 comprises 16 residues. Germline values: CDR1 LGHNA, CDR2 YSLEER. The CDR3 reads CATYQGDRALNSPLHF. As DNA, the CDR3 is TGCGCCACCTATCAGGGGGACAGGGCGCTTAATTCACCCCTCCACTTT.

This chain links TRBV6-5 with TRBJ1-6, with D maybe TRBD1 (6 bases). V lost 2 bases and J lost 5, with 13 bases in between. The germline V gene has CDR1 MNHEY and CDR2 SVGAGI. The CDR3 totals 16 residues. The CDR3 sequence is CASSYLPTGNNSPLHF. DNA of the CDR3: TGTGCCAGCAGTTACCTTCCGACAGGAAATAATTCACCCCTCCACTTT.

V gene TRBV6-6 combines with J gene TRBJ2-5, with a tentative D call TRBD1 (6 bases). The CDR3 is 15 amino acids. Between the trimmed V and J ends, which lost 5 bases and 0 bases, there was a span of 13 bases. Germline values: CDR1 MNHNY, CDR2 SVGAGI (reference sequence). CDR3 loop: CASSKRDKYQETQYF. DNA for the CDR3: TGTGCCAGCAGTAAGAGGGACAAGTACCAAGAGACCCAGTACTTC.

The gene calls are TRBV18 and TRBJ2-3, with D maybe TRBD1 (6 bases). The CDR3 runs to 13 residues. Germline V gene sequence: CDR1 KGHSH, CDR2 LQKENI. The V gene lost 6 bases and the J gene lost 1 base, with 8 bases spanning the gap. CDR3 DNA sequence: TGTGCCAGCTCGGGGGCTCGCACAGATACGCAGTATTTT. It specifies CASSGARTDTQYF.

This clone was counted a few times. The chain uses TRBV2 and TRBJ2-7; D is possibly TRBD2 (7 bases). V lost 7 bases and J 2 bases, leaving 9 bases between the germline ends. This CDR3 spans 12 amino acids. Germline CDR1 SNHLY, CDR2 FYNNEI. CDR3 nucleotides: TGTGCCAGCAAGGGGGGGGCCTACGAGCAGTACTTC. Amino acids: CASKGGAYEQYF.

The V gene is TRBV19, the J gene TRBJ1-2; 9 bases map to TRBD1. Unmatched junction bases numbered 0, after V lost 1 base and J lost 6 bases. This CDR3 has 13 amino acids. Germline CDR1 reads LNHDA; CDR2 reads SQIVND (reference sequence). The CDR3 nucleotides read TGTGCCAGTAGTATAGGGACAGGGGATGGCTACACCTTC. Protein product: CASSIGTGDGYTF.

This sequence joins TRBV28 and TRBJ2-1; TRBD2 is a possible D gene (6 bases). Trimming cost V 6 bases and J 4 bases, with 16 bases left between them. CDR1 is MDHEN, CDR2 SYDVKM, per germline. CDR3 length equals 15 residues. CDR3 sequence reads: CASRVPGLTYNEQFF. CDR3 coding DNA: TGTGCCAGCAGGGTCCCAGGACTAACATACAATGAGCAGTTCTTC.

The chain links TRBV21-1 to TRBJ1-2. TRBV21-1 is deemed a pseudogene. The CDR3 runs to 15 residues. The CDR3 here is CASSKIWRCNYGYTF. CDR3 bases: TGTGCCAGCAGCAAAATCTGGAGATGCAACTATGGCTACACCTTC.

The chain has TRBV7-2 and TRBJ1-2, with a tentative D call TRBD1 (5 bases). The CDR3 sequence is 16 residues long. Germline V gene sequence: CDR1 SGHTA, CDR2 FQGNSA. Deletions cut 1 base from V and 6 bases from J, with 18 bases between. The CDR3 protein is CASSLEVRQGGDGYTF. CDR3 sequence (DNA): TGTGCCAGCAGCTTAGAAGTCCGGCAGGGCGGGGATGGCTACACCTTC.

Written as DNA, the CDR3 is TGTGCCAGCAGCTTGTGGAGGGACAGCGGGGGGGAAAAACTGTTTTTT. It is translated as CASSLWRDSGGEKLFF. V gene TRBV5-5 combines with J gene TRBJ1-4; 7 nucleotides align to TRBD1. The germline V gene encodes CDR1 SGHKS and CDR2 YYEKEE (reference sequence). The CDR3 sequence is 16 residues long. V lost 1 base, J lost 8 bases, and 11 bases stayed unmatched.

The chain links TRBV2 to TRBJ1-3; D is perhaps TRBD1 (6 bases). Trimming cost V 9 bases and J 4 bases, with 16 bases left between them. Germline CDR1 and CDR2: SNHLY and FYNNEI. The CDR3 length is 14 residues. CDR3 sequence (DNA): TGTGCCAGTACCCAGGGGCTCTCGGGAAACACCATATATTTT. Translated: CASTQGLSGNTIYF.

This clone was seen a handful of times. The chain carries TRBV27 and TRBJ2-1; D may be TRBD1 (7 bases). Germline V gene lookup returns CDR1 MNHEY and CDR2 SMNVEV (reference sequence). The CDR3 sequence is 15 residues long. V lost 3 bases and J 3 bases, leaving 12 bases between the germline ends. The CDR3 here is CASSFGQGGYNEQFF. The CDR3 bases are TGTGCCAGCAGTTTCGGGCAGGGGGGCTACAATGAGCAGTTCTTC.

There are a few counts of this clone. The chain uses TRBV19 and TRBJ2-7; 12 nucleotides align to TRBD1. The length of the CDR3 is 13 residues. Germline V gene data show CDR1 as LNHDA and CDR2 as SQIVND (reference sequence). V lost 6 bases, J lost 4 bases, and 1 base stayed unmatched. The CDR3 coding sequence is TGTGCCAGTAGGGGACAGGGGGCTTACGAGCAGTACTTC. The encoded protein is CASRGQGAYEQYF.

This clone has just one count. The chain uses TRBV19 and TRBJ2-1; TRBD2 might be the D (6 bases). Per the germline V gene, CDR1 is LNHDA and CDR2 is SQIVND (reference sequence). The CDR3 has 15 amino acids. The V gene lost 6 bases and the J gene lost 4 bases, with 16 bases spanning the gap. The CDR3 DNA is TGTGCCAGTAGCCCCTTTGGTGGGAGGTACAATGAGCAGTTCTTC. Translating it yields CASSPFGGRYNEQFF.

The chain joins TRBV5-1 to TRBJ2-3, with 11 bases aligning to TRBD2. Germline trimming cut 8 bases from V and 4 bases from J; bases unmatched to any gene: 6. Germline V gives CDR1 SGHRS, CDR2 YFSETQ. The CDR3 contains 14 residues. CDR3 nucleotides: TGCGCCAGTACTATAGCGGGGGGGCCAGATACGCAGTATTTT. Its translation is CASTIAGGPDTQYF.

This clone was seen once. The chain employs TRBV19 and TRBJ1-2; tentatively, D is TRBD1 (6 bases). The CDR3 is made up of 12 amino acids. Germline V gene data show CDR1 as LNHDA and CDR2 as SQIVND (reference sequence). V lost 10 bases, J lost 7 bases, and 16 bases lay in between. CDR3 sequence (DNA): TGTGCCACCTCTCAGCGGGACACTGGCTACACCTTC. This codes for CATSQRDTGYTF.

The chain has TRBV21-1 and TRBJ2-5; the D call of TRBD2 is as the table states it, not checked on the DNA. TRBV21-1 is a recognized pseudogene. The CDR3 spans 17 residues. Written as DNA, the CDR3 is TGTGCCAGCAGCAAAGACCGAGGGCTAGCGGGGGGAGAGACCCAGTACTTC. Its translation: CASSKDRGLAGGETQYF.

J is TRBJ2-7 and V is TRBV7-2, with 15 bases that match TRBD2. The CDR3 loop spans 17 amino acids. V trimming: 0 bases; J trimming: 6 bases; junction bases outside the gene matches: 6. Germline assignment: CDR1 SGHTA and CDR2 FQGNSA. The CDR3 protein is CASSLAHGLAGGLEQYF. The CDR3 DNA sequence: TGTGCCAGCAGCTTAGCACACGGACTAGCGGGGGGGCTCGAGCAGTACTTC.

This chain connects TRBV27 to TRBJ2-6; D uncertain. Germline CDR1 reads MNHEY; CDR2 reads SMNVEV (reference sequence). This CDR3 has 16 amino acids. V was trimmed by 6 bases and J by 0 bases, leaving 12 bases between them. The CDR3 DNA reads TGTGCCAGCAGCCTGCTGGCAAGCTCTGGGGCCAACGTCCTGACTTTC. It specifies CASSLLASSGANVLTF.

The rearrangement links TRBV9 to TRBJ1-1; TRBD1 aligns across 7 bases. Germline CDR1 is SGDLS and CDR2 is YYNGEE. V gave up 5 bases and J gave up 2 bases; unmatched junction bases: 9. The CDR3 runs 15 residues. The CDR3 sequence: CASSTIGTVNTEAFF. The CDR3 bases are TGTGCCAGCAGTACTATCGGGACAGTTAACACTGAAGCTTTCTTT.

This chain connects TRBV7-8 to TRBJ1-2, with D possibly matching TRBD1 (6 bases). V was shortened by 5 bases and J by 4 bases, with 20 bases between the two germline ends. The CDR3 is made up of 16 amino acids. Germline CDR1 reads SGHVS; CDR2 reads FQNEAQ. Here the CDR3 DNA reads TGTGCCAGCAGCGGGGGCTTCGGGTCCGACACCTATGGCTACACCTTC. As protein: CASSGGFGSDTYGYTF.

The chain combines TRBV5-8 with TRBJ1-1; D ambiguous. The CDR3 extends over 15 amino acids. Germline V gene lookup returns CDR1 SGHTS and CDR2 YDEGEE. Trimming removed 2 bases from V and 0 bases from J, with 11 bases in between. CDR3: CASSFGLHMNTEAFF. CDR3 DNA: TGTGCCAGCAGCTTCGGGTTGCACATGAACACTGAAGCTTTCTTT. Combining the CDR3 with reference TRBV5-8 and TRBJ1-1 gives the whole variable domain EAGVTQSPTHLIKTRGQQATLRCSPISGHTSVYWYQQALGLGLQFLLWYDEGEERNRGNFPPRFSGRQFPNYSSELNVNALELEDSALYLCASSFGLHMNTEAFFGQGTRLTVV.

Notes on this clone: The sample holds other DNA sequences that translate to the same CDR3. CDR3 region: CASSLGAGRQETQYF. The CDR3 nucleotides are TGCGCCAGCAGCTTGGGGGCGGGAAGACAAGAGACCCAGTACTTC. This chain joins TRBV5-1 and TRBJ2-5, with D perhaps TRBD2 (6 bases). Trimming cost V 0 bases and J 2 bases, with 11 bases left between them. CDR1 is SGHRS, CDR2 YFSETQ, per germline. The CDR3 is 15 amino acids. Filled out from reference TRBV5-1 and TRBJ2-5, the complete variable domain reads KAGVTQTPRYLIKTRGQQVTLSCSPISGHRSVSWYQQTPGQGLQFLFEYFSETQRNKGNFPGRFSGRQFSNSRSEMNVSTLELGDSALYLCASSLGAGRQETQYFGPGTRLLVL.